This T cell receptor beta chain was recovered during a study of shared clonotypes between healthy human individuals. Overall study results and limits: For sorted subsets, rarefaction showed incomplete sequencing despite large depth. In a handful of donors, about 5% of naive CD4 clonotypes appeared in common.

Comments on this clone: What it binds is unknown.

The data were produced by immunoSEQ multiplex PCR, yet TCRdb's version contains in-frame clones alone and is incomplete. Among tens of thousands of clones listed, 62% were seen once. Recent vaccinations or acute infections were absent in the healthy HIV-negative adult donors. The CD8 memory sample joined CD45RO+ cells and CCR7-negative CD45RA+ cells. The TCR was taken from a man younger than 40 in good health. The sequenced sample consisted of memory CD8+ T cells sorted from blood. Subset: CD45RO+ cells pooled with CCR7-negative TemRA cells.

CDR3 region: CASRLQQRKNIQYF. CDR3 sequence (DNA): TGTGCCAGCAGATTACAGCAAAGAAAAAACATTCAGTACTTC. The rearrangement uses TRBV21-1 and TRBJ2-4; TRBD1, the table's D call, lacks a check against the DNA. TRBV21-1 is an annotated pseudogene. The length of the CDR3 is 14 residues.